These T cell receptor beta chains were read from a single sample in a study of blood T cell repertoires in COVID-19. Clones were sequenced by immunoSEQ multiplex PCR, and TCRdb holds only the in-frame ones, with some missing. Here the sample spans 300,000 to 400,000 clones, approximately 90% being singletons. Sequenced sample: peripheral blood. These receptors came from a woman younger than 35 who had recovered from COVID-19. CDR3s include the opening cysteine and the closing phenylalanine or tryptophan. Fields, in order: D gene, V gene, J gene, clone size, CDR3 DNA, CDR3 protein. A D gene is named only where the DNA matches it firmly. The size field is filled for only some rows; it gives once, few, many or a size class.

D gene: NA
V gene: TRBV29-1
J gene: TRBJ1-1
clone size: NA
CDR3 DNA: TGCAGTGCCCGGGGTTTGAACACTGAAGCTTTCTTT
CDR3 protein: CSARGLNTEAFF

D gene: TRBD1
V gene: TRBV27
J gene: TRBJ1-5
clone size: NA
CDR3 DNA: TGTGCCAGCAGTCCGACAGGGGGCATTAATCAGCCCCAGCATTTT
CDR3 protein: CASSPTGGINQPQHF

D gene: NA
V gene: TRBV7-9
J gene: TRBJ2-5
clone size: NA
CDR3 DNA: TGTGCCAGCAGCTCTGAGCCCATCAATCTCGGGACCCAGTACTTC
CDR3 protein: CASSSEPINLGTQYF

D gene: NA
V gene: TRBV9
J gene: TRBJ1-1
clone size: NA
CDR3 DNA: TGTGCCAGCAGCGGACAGCCGAACACTGAAGCTTTCTTT
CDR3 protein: CASSGQPNTEAFF

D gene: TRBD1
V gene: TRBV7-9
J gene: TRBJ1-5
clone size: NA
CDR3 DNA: TGTGCCAGCAGCCTATCCCAGGGGGGACAGCCCCAGCATTTT
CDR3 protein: CASSLSQGGQPQHF

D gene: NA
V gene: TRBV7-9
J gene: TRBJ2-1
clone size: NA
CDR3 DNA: TGTGCCAGCAGTCGCAGAGGTAGGACCTACAATGAGCAGTTCTTC
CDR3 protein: CASSRRGRTYNEQFF

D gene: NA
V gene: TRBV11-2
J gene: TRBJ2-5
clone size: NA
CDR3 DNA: TGTGCCAGCAGCCAACTCTACGGGAGCTCAGAGACCCAGTACTTC
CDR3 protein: CASSQLYGSSETQYF

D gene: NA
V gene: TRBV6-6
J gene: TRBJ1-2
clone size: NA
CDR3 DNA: TGTGCCAGCAGTTACTCGTCGCGTGATGGCTACACCTTC
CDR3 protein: CASSYSSRDGYTF

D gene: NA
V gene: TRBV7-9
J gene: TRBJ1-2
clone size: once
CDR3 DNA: TGTGCCAGCAGCCAACGGAGCGGACAGCAAGCTAACTATGGCTACACCTTC
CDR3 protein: CASSQRSGQQANYGYTF

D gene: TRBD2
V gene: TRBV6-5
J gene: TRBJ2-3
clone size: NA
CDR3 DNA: TGTGCCAGCAGCTCGACTAGCAATACGCAGTATTTT
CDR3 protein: CASSSTSNTQYF

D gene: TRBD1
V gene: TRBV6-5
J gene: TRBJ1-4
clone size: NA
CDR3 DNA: TGTGCCAGCAGTTACTCGGGACAGTCCCATGAAAAACTGTTTTTT
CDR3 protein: CASSYSGQSHEKLFF

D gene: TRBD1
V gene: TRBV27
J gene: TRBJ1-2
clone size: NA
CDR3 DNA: TGTGCCAGCAGTTTAGGGACAGGAGTTGGCTACACCTTC
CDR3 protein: CASSLGTGVGYTF

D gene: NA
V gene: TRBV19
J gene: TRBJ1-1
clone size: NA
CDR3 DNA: TGTGCCAGTAGTCAACAGGGAGAAGCTTTCTTT
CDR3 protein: CASSQQGEAFF